The T cell receptor (beta chain) described here comes from a study of blood T cell repertoires in COVID-19. Study summary: The analysed material was cDNA or gDNA that came from T cells, B-cell-depleted T cells, or PBMCs.

This table comes from immunoSEQ multiplex PCR, and its TCRdb copy is limited to in-frame clones, with some not included. This sample has roughly 240,000 clones, with about 80% found just once. The TCR was taken from an elderly woman with acute or convalescent COVID-19. Specimen: peripheral blood.

Written as DNA, the CDR3 is TGTGCCAGAAGCTCTCGCTCTGGAAACACCATATATTTT. This sequence encodes CARSSRSGNTIYF. The V and J genes are TRBV5-3 and TRBJ1-3; no clear D gene. TRBV5-3 is reported as an ORF; its role is uncertain. The V gene lost 3 bases and the J gene lost 0 bases, with 4 bases spanning the gap. The CDR3 consists of 13 residues.